This T cell receptor beta chain was retrieved from a study of shared clonotypes between healthy human individuals. Overall study results and limits: Rarefaction indicated that sorted-subset sequencing remained incomplete although depth was large.

Note on this clone: What it binds is not known.

Germline CDR1 is GTSNPN and CDR2 is SVGIG (reference sequence). J lost 0 bases, V lost 4 bases, and 0 bases had no gene match. The CDR3 is made up of 12 amino acids. Assay used: immunoSEQ multiplex PCR; TCRdb lists only in-frame clones, some missing. The table records 1.4 million to 1.5 million clones, around 97% of them present only once. The clonotype was recovered from a man aged 30 to 45 in good health. The sample consisted of naive CD4+ T cells sorted from blood. Subset of the sample: CD45RA+ positively selected. The chain employs TRBV30 and TRBJ2-7, with TRBD2 matching 7 bases. The CDR3: CAWTGGSYEQYF. The CDR3 DNA reads TGTGCCTGGACGGGGGGCTCCTACGAGCAGTACTTC.